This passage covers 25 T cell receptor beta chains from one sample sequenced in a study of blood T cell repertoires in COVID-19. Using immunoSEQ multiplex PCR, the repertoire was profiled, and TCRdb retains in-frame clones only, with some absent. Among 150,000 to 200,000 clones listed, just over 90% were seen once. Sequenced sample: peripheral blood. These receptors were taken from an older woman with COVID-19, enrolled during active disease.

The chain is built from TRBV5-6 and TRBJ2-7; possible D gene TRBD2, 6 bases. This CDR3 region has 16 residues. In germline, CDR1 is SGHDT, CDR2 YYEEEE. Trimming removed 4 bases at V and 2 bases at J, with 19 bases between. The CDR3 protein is CASSPPPGLKTYEQYF. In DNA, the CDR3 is TGTGCCAGCAGCCCCCCCCCGGGACTGAAGACCTACGAGCAGTACTTC.

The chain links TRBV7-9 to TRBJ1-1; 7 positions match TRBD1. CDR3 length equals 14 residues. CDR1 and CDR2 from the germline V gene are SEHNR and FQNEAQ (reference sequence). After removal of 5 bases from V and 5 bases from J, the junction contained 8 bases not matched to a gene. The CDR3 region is CASSPRQGWTEAFF. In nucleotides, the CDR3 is TGTGCCAGCAGCCCACGACAGGGTTGGACTGAAGCTTTCTTT. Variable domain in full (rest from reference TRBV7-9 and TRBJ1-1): DTGVSQNPRHKITKRGQNVTFRCDPISEHNRLYWYRQTLGQGPEFLTYFQNEAQLEKSRLLSDRFSAERPKGSFSTLEIQRTEQGDSAMYLCASSPRQGWTEAFFGQGTRLTVV.

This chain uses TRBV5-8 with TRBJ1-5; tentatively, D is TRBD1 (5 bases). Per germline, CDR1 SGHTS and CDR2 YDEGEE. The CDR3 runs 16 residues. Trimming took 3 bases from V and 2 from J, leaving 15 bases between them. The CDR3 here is CASSSMFDSGNQPQHF. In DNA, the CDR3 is TGTGCCAGCAGCTCGATGTTTGACAGTGGCAATCAGCCCCAGCATTTT.

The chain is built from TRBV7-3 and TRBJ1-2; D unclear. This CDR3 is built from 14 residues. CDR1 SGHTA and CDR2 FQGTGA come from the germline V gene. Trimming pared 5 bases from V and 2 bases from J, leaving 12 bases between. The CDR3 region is CASSPAGRNYGYTF. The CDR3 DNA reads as TGTGCCAGCAGCCCGGCGGGGAGGAACTATGGCTACACCTTC.

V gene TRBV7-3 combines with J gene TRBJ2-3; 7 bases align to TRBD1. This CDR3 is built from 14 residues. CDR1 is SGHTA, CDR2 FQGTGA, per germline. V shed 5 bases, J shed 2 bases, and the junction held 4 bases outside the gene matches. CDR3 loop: CASSRDRNTDTQYF. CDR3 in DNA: TGTGCCAGCAGCCGGGACAGAAACACAGATACGCAGTATTTT. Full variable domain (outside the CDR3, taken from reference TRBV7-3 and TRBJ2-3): GAGVSQTPSNKVTEKGKYVELRCDPISGHTALYWYRQSLGQGPEFLIYFQGTGAADDSGLPNDRFFAVRPEGSVSTLKIQRTERGDSAVYLCASSRDRNTDTQYFGPGTRLTVL.

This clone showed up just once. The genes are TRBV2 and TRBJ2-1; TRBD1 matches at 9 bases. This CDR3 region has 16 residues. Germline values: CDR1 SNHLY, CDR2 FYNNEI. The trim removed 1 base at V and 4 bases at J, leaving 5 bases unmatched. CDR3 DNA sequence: TGTGCCAGCAGTGAAGTTGGACAGGGGACTTACAATGAGCAGTTCTTC. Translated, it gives CASSEVGQGTYNEQFF.

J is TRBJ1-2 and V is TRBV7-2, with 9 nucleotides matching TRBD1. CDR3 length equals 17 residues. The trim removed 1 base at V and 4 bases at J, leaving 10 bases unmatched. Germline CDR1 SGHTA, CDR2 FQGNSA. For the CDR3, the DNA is TGTGCCAGCAGCTTAGGATCCGGGACAGGGAGTGCCTATGGCTACACCTTC. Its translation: CASSLGSGTGSAYGYTF.

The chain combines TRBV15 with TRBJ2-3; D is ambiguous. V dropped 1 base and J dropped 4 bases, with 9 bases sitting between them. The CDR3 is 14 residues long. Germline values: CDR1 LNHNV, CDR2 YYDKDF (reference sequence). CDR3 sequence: CATSRVPRADTQYF. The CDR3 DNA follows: TGTGCCACCAGCAGAGTTCCCCGGGCAGATACGCAGTATTTT.

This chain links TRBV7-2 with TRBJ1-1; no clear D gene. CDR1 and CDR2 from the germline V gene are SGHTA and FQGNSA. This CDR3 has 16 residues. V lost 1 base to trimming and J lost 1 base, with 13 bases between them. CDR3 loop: CASSLVPGWANTEAFF. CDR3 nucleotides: TGTGCCAGCAGCTTAGTACCGGGGTGGGCGAACACTGAAGCTTTCTTT.

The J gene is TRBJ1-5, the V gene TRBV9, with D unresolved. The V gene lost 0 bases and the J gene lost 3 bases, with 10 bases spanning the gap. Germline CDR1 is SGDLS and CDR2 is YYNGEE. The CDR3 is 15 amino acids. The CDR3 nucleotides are TGTGCCAGCAGCGTAGGGGTAGGAGACAATCAGCCCCAGCATTTT. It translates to CASSVGVGDNQPQHF.

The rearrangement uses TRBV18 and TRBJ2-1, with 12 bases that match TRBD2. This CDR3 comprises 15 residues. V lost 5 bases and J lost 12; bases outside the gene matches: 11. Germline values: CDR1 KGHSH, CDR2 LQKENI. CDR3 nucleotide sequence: TGTGCCAGCTCATCTAGACTAGCGGGGGAGCGGGGGCAGTTCTTC. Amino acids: CASSSRLAGERGQFF. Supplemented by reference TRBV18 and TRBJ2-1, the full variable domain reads NAGVMQNPRHLVRRRGQEARLRCSPMKGHSHVYWYRQLPEEGLKFMVYLQKENIIDESGMPKERFSAEFPKEGPSILRIQQVVRGDSAAYFCASSSRLAGERGQFFGPGTRLTVL.

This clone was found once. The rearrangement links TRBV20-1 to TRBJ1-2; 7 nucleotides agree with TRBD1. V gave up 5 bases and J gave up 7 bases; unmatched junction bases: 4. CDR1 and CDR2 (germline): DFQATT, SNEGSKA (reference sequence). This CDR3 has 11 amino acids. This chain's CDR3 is CSAGQDVGYTF. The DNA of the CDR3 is TGCAGTGCTGGACAGGACGTTGGCTACACCTTC.

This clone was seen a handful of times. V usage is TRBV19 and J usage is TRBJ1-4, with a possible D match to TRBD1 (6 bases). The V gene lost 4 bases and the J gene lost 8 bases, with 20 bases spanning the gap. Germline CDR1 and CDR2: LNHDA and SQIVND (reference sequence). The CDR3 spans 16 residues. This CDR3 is CASSNPRTGSVEKLFF. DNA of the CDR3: TGTGCCAGTAGTAACCCCAGAACAGGGTCCGTGGAAAAACTGTTTTTT.

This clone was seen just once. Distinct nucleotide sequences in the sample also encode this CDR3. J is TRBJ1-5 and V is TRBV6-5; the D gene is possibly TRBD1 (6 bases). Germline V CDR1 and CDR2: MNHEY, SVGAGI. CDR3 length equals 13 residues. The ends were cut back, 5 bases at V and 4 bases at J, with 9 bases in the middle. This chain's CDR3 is CASSTGINQPQHF. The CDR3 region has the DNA TGTGCCAGCAGTACAGGGATTAATCAGCCCCAGCATTTT.

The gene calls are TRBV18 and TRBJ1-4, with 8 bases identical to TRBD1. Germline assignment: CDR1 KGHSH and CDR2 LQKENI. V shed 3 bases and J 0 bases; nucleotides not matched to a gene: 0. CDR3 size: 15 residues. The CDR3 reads CASSPTGATNEKLFF. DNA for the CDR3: TGTGCCAGCTCACCGACAGGGGCAACTAATGAAAAACTGTTTTTT. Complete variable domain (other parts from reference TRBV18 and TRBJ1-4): NAGVMQNPRHLVRRRGQEARLRCSPMKGHSHVYWYRQLPEEGLKFMVYLQKENIIDESGMPKERFSAEFPKEGPSILRIQQVVRGDSAAYFCASSPTGATNEKLFFGSGTQLSVL.

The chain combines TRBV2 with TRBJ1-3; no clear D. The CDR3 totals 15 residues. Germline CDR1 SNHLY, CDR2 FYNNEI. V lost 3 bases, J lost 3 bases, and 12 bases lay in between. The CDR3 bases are TGTGCCAGCAGTGAGGCAGTTCTCAGTGGAAACACCATATATTTT. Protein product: CASSEAVLSGNTIYF. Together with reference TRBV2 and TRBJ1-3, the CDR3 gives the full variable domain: EPEVTQTPSHQVTQMGQEVILRCVPISNHLYFYWYRQILGQKVEFLVSFYNNEISEKSEIFDDQFSVERPDGSNFTLKIRSTKLEDSAMYFCASSEAVLSGNTIYFGEGSWLTVV.

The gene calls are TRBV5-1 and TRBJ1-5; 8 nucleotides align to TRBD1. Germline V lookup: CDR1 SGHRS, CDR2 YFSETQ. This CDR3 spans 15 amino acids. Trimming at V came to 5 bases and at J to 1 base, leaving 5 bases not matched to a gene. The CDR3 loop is CASSLTGESNQPQHF. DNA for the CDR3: TGCGCCAGCAGTCTGACAGGGGAAAGCAATCAGCCCCAGCATTTT.

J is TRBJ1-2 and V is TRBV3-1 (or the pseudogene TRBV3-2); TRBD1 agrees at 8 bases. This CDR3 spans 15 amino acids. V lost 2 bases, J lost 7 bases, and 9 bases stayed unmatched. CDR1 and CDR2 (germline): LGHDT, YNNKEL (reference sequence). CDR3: CASSQLRQGASGYTF. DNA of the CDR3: TGTGCCAGCAGCCAACTAAGGCAGGGGGCAAGTGGCTACACCTTC.

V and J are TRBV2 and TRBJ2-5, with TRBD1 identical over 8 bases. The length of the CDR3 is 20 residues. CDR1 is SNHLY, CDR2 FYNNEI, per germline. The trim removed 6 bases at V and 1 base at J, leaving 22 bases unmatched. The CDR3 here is CASRNFTPPRTGSGQETQYF. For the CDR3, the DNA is TGTGCCAGCAGGAACTTTACACCCCCCCGGACAGGGAGCGGCCAAGAGACCCAGTACTTC.

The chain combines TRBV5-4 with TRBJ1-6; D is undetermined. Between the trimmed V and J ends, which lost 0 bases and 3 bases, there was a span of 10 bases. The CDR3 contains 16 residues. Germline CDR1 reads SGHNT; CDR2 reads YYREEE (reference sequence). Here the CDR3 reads CASSLGSGSYNSPLHF. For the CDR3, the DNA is TGTGCCAGCAGCTTGGGTTCCGGTAGCTATAATTCACCCCTCCACTTT.

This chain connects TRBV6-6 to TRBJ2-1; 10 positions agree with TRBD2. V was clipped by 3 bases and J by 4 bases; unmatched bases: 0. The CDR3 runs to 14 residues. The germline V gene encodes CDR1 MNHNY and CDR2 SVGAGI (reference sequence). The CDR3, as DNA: TGTGCCAGCAGTTATAGCGGGGGGTACAATGAGCAGTTCTTC. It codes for CASSYSGGYNEQFF.

CDR3 nucleotides: TGTGCCAGCAGCTTCGGGGATTCGAATGGCTACACCTTC. Its translation: CASSFGDSNGYTF. This chain joins TRBV5-6 and TRBJ1-2; D ambiguous. Germline CDR1 reads SGHDT; CDR2 reads YYEEEE. Trimming pared 2 bases from V and 6 bases from J, leaving 11 bases between. The CDR3 has 13 residues.

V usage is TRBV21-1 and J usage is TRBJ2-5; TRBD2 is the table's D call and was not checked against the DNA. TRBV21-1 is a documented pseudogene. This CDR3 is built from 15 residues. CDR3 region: CASSKVFLIQETQYF. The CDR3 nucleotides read TGTGCCAGCAGCAAGGTTTTTCTAATCCAAGAGACCCAGTACTTC.

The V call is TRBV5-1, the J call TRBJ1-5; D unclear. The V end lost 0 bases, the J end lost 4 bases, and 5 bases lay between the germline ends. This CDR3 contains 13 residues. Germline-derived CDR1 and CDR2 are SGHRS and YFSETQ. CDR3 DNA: TGCGCCAGCAGCTTGGGTCTAAATCAGCCCCAGCATTTT. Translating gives CASSLGLNQPQHF.

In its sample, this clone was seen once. In nucleotides, the CDR3 is TGCGCCAGCAGCCAAGATACCAACAGGGTAGGAGGCAACACCGGGGAGCTGTTTTTT. Its protein is CASSQDTNRVGGNTGELFF. This chain uses TRBV4-1 with TRBJ2-2; D is possibly TRBD1 (6 bases). From germline, CDR1 is MGHRA and CDR2 YSYEKL. The CDR3 is 19 residues long. Trimming took 0 bases from V and 2 from J, leaving 19 bases between them.